Listed below are T cell receptor beta chains from one sample, sequenced in a study of regulatory T cells in long-lasting Graves disease. TCRdb re-analysed the multiplex PCR reads in MiXCR, keeping a single row per CDR3 protein. Of roughly 500,000 distinct CDR3 sequences in the sample, about 20% are singletons; the top ten hold under 9%. The source material was peripheral blood mononuclear cells (PBMCs), sampled when the disease was refractory, from a patient treated with antithyroid drugs. These TCRs come from a female donor with Graves disease. The conserved cysteine and the conserved F or W are not part of the CDR3 here. Fields, in order: V gene, J gene, CDR3 protein.

TRBV18	TRBJ1-1	ASSPENRGRNTEAF
TRBV28	-	ASSLSGAGYEQF
TRBV7-2	TRBJ2-7	ASSFFPGGSYEQY
TRBV29-1	TRBJ2-3	SVVGTNPSTDTQY
TRBV2	TRBJ2-2	ASSGGELF
TRBV13	TRBJ1-2	ASSLAGPLLAGGDYGYT
TRBV12-3/TRBV12-4	TRBJ2-3	ASSSSDTQY
TRBV29-1	TRBJ2-2	SGEGSGELF
TRBV7-9	TRBJ2-7	ASSLAVGDSEQY
TRBV28	TRBJ1-2	ASSLNGGTYGYT
TRBV6-5	TRBJ1-4	ASSSQDGVEKLF
TRBV2	TRBJ1-5	ASSAGMTANQPQH
TRBV7-6	TRBJ1-1	ASSPGQPGNTEAF
TRBV13	TRBJ1-1	ASSLPSRGTEAF
TRBV5-1	TRBJ2-2	ASSSQTGNTGELF
TRBV18	TRBJ1-1	ASSSYGAIEAF
TRBV4-1	TRBJ2-2	ASSHPGTGNTGELF
TRBV11-2	TRBJ2-3	ASSPEPLLPADTQY
TRBV7-9	TRBJ2-7	ASSPTGLTYEQY
TRBV7-8	TRBJ2-3	ASSLASGRADTQY
TRBV7-9	TRBJ1-2	ASSSEQGNSYGYT
TRBV2	TRBJ1-4	ASSETGGATNEKLF
TRBV20-1	TRBJ2-7	SAFSGRAIEQY
TRBV4-3	TRBJ2-5	ASSQDRDPRETQY
TRBV28	TRBJ1-6	ASSLSSRAFTLH
TRBV24-1	TRBJ2-2	ATSDPAGPGELF
TRBV2	TRBJ2-1	ASSSPQLAGGIQDPYNEQF
TRBV11-2	TRBJ1-6	ASSLDQGANSPLH
TRBV19	TRBJ2-7	ASSIMGSSYEQY
TRBV28	TRBJ2-3	ASTRGTSGSRDQDTQY
TRBV2	TRBJ1-1	ASSEVRQDLNTEAF
TRBV29-1	TRBJ2-7	SVESGQGYEQY
TRBV20-1	TRBJ2-5	SATPEETQY
TRBV5-1	TRBJ2-1	ASSLALAANNEQF
TRBV28	TRBJ1-1	AGSLYTAQEAF
TRBV6-5	-	ASSYSLVNEQF
TRBV6-1	TRBJ1-1	ASSLQGARMNTEAF
TRBV5-1	TRBJ1-6	ASSFTQADNSPLH
TRBV28	TRBJ2-5	ASSLVLQETQY
TRBV7-3	TRBJ2-7	ASSLKGERYPYEQY
TRBV19	TRBJ1-3	ASSPFGGSGNTIY
TRBV6-2/TRBV6-3	TRBJ2-7	ASSEYDTSYEQY
TRBV28	TRBJ1-1	ASSPTSTGRTEAF
TRBV28	TRBJ1-2	ASSFGGGYT
TRBV5-1	TRBJ1-2	ASSLGAGSNYGYT
TRBV28	TRBJ1-3	ASSLYPGGNTIY
TRBV3-1	TRBJ2-7	ASSQGTARSYEQY
TRBV28	TRBJ2-5	ASSLQGWQTQY
TRBV4-1	TRBJ1-5	ASSHTTGVNQPQH
TRBV12-3/TRBV12-4	TRBJ2-3	ASSLTSTDTQY
TRBV12-3/TRBV12-4	TRBJ1-5	ASSLKGRGQPQH
TRBV29-1	TRBJ2-7	SVRGHEQY
TRBV9	TRBJ2-3	ASSLGQGATDTQY
TRBV28	TRBJ1-3	ASSLDVDWPGNTIY
TRBV25-1	TRBJ1-1	ASSASEVEAF